These 7 T cell receptor beta chains were sequenced from one sample in a study of blood T cells in healthy people across ages. Primed by a sample-barcoded 5' primer and a J-beta primer mix, a second PCR proceeded for roughly 7 to 11 cycles. MiXCR was run by TCRdb on the 5' RACE reads, yielding one entry per CDR3 protein. The profile covers 750,000 to 950,000 distinct CDR3 sequences, with about 53% appearing a single time and roughly 40% taken by the ten largest. The sequenced sample was blood. The source of these receptors is a man older than 75 in good health.

The CDR3 DNA reads as TGTGCCAGCACCACCCCAGGGTACAATGAGCAGTTCTTC. Translating it yields CASTTPGYNEQFF. This chain connects TRBV28 to TRBJ2-1, with a weak D call TRBD1 (5 bases). The germline V and J ends were trimmed by 7 bases and 4 bases, with 11 bases remaining between them. Per germline, CDR1 MDHEN and CDR2 SYDVKM. The CDR3 has 13 amino acids.

A few counts support this clonotype. The chain joins TRBV7-2 to TRBJ2-7; no definite D call. This CDR3 has 13 residues. V dropped 1 base and J dropped 1 base, with 5 bases sitting between them. CDR1 is SGHTA, CDR2 FQGNSA, per germline. Here the CDR3 DNA reads TGTGCCAGCAGCTTAGAAAGATCCTACGAGCAGTACTTC. This codes for CASSLERSYEQYF.

This clonotype was picked up one time. The junction and the germline gene differ at one end; a read error may be behind it. The chain couples TRBV12-3 or TRBV12-4 to TRBJ2-1; tentatively, D is TRBD1 or TRBD2 (5 bases each). The CDR3 spans 12 residues. For the CDR3, the DNA is TGTGTCAGCAGATGGGGGTCCAATGAGCAGTTCTTC. Its translation: CVSRWGSNEQFF.

The chain joins TRBV2 to TRBJ1-2, with D tentatively TRBD1 (6 bases). Trimming removed 6 bases at V and 8 bases at J, with 19 bases between. Germline CDR1 SNHLY, CDR2 FYNNEI. CDR3 size: 14 residues. CDR3 sequence: CASRGQGEIGGYTF. The CDR3 coding sequence is TGTGCCAGCAGGGGACAAGGTGAAATAGGGGGCTACACCTTC.

The V gene is TRBV6-6, the J gene TRBJ1-2; TRBD1 aligns across 7 bases. CDR3 length: 12 amino acids. V was clipped by 6 bases and J by 6 bases; unmatched bases: 4. Germline V gives CDR1 MNHNY, CDR2 SVGAGI (reference sequence). DNA for the CDR3: TGTGCCAGCAGCCCAGGGGGGAATGGCTACACCTTC. Its translation: CASSPGGNGYTF.

The CDR3 here is CASSENGLAEETQYF. The DNA of the CDR3 is TGTGCCAGCAGTGAAAACGGACTAGCGGAAGAGACCCAGTACTTC. The J gene is TRBJ2-7, the V gene TRBV2; 10 nucleotides align to TRBD2. The DNA end lines up better with TRBJ2-5; the J call may be wrong. This CDR3 comprises 15 residues. Germline CDR1 SNHLY, CDR2 FYNNEI.

This clonotype was seen only a few times. V and J are TRBV29-1 and TRBJ1-1; no definite D call. The CDR3 is 12 amino acids. Trimming removed 6 bases at V and 1 base at J, with 9 bases between. Germline CDR1 reads SQVTM; CDR2 reads ANQGSEA. Written as DNA, the CDR3 is TGCAGCGTAGCATCAGGGAACACTGAAGCTTTCTTT. Protein product: CSVASGNTEAFF.